This TCR beta chain was captured in a study of blood T cell repertoires in COVID-19. Study-wide background: Acute and convalescent COVID-19 specimens originated in the United States, Italy and Spain. PBMCs, B-cell-depleted T cells, or T cells were the source of the cDNA or gDNA that made up the material.

In the study's own analysis: The assay estimated nucleated cells by amplifying reference gene primers. TCRdb's table, derived via immunoSEQ multiplex PCR, lists solely in-frame clones and lacks some. V and J calls and clone size are copied from that table; D and trimming were computed from the DNA. Seen here are 70,000 to 85,000 clones, under 95% observed once, and the top ten hold roughly 10%. V was pared by 5 bases and J by 1 base, with 15 bases between. From germline, CDR1 is SEHNR and CDR2 FQNEAQ (reference sequence). The CDR3 contains 15 residues. The V gene is TRBV7-9, the J gene TRBJ2-7; possible D gene TRBD2, 7 bases. The sequencing sample was made of peripheral blood. This receptor was identified in a human donor in a cohort sampled during active COVID-19. The chain's CDR3 is CASSPRGGRSYEQYF. The CDR3 DNA reads as TGTGCCAGCAGCCCGAGGGGGGGGAGGTCCTACGAGCAGTACTTC. Using reference TRBV7-9 and TRBJ2-7 for the parts outside the CDR3, the full variable domain is DTGVSQNPRHKITKRGQNVTFRCDPISEHNRLYWYRQTLGQGPEFLTYFQNEAQLEKSRLLSDRFSAERPKGSFSTLEIQRTEQGDSAMYLCASSPRGGRSYEQYFGPGTRLTVT.